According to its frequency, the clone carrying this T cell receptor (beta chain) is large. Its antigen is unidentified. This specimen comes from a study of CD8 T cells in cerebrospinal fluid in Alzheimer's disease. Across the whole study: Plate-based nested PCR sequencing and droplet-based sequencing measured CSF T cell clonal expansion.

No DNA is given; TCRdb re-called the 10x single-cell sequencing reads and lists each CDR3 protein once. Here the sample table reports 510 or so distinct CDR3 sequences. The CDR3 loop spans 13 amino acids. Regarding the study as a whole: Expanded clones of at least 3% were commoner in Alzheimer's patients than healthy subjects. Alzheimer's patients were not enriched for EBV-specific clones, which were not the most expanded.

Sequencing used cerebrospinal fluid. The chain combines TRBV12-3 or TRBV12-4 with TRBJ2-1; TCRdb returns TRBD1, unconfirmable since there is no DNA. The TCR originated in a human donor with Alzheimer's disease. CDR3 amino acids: CASSYRTAVGQFF.